One TCR beta chain is described in this entry. Its antigen is unknown. The data originate from a study of B cell selection in AIRE deficiency. Findings and caveats of the study: Around a third of healthy-donor shared Treg TCRbeta sequences appeared in patient Tconv cells. AIRE-deficient Tconv and Treg repertoires matched healthy donors in TCRBV, CDR3 length, diversity. Of more than 3,000 shared Treg TCRbeta sequences, roughly 33% were healthy-only, just under 9.5% patient-only.

In the original analysis: Roughly 59,000 patient and around 100,000 healthy donor TCRbeta sequences came from Tregs. Some clones are missing from TCRdb's copy, which holds only in-frame ones; the method was immunoSEQ multiplex PCR. V, J and clone size are those of that table, while D and trimming were read from the DNA. Of around 26,000 clones listed, over 80% were seen once; the top ten hold 1.1%. Regulatory T cells were sorted as CD4+CD25hiCD127low/negative cells. The junction had 4 bases not matched to a gene; V was cut back by 1 base and J by 6 bases. This CDR3 has 14 amino acids. Germline V CDR1 and CDR2: MNHNS, SASEGT.

The clonotype comes from a human donor in good health. The rearrangement uses TRBV6-1 and TRBJ1-1, with TRBD1 matching over 8 bases. The material sequenced was CD4+CD25+ Tregs sorted from PBMCs. CDR3 residues: CASSEGQGAPEAFF. CDR3 nucleotide sequence: TGTGCCAGCAGTGAAGGGCAGGGGGCGCCTGAAGCTTTCTTT.